This T cell receptor (beta chain) came from a study of T cell changes during pregnancy in multiple sclerosis (dated by TCRdb to about 2019). About the investigation overall: In women with multiple sclerosis, the researchers looked at how the T cell repertoire shifted as pregnancy progressed.

Remarks on this clone: The target of this receptor is not known. Base qualities are not recorded, but no much larger clone differs from it by a single base.

Including cysteine and phenylalanine, the CDR3 has 14 amino acids. Left in the record is the CDR3 DNA by itself, 42 bases read in frame from the first base. CDR1 and CDR2 (MDHEN, SYDVKM) derive from the germline V gene. V is pruned by 2 bases and J by 6 bases, leaving 5 bases of the junction without a gene match. The protocol used for the library was the immunoSEQ multiplex PCR assay. TCRdb took this table from immuneACCESS and kept in-frame rearrangements with V and J called. Such tables lack part of the clones; where checked against another copy, unresolved V genes explain under half of the gap, and the rest is unexplained. The table for this sample lists tens of thousands of clones; around 92% of them were counted only once. The biggest ten clones account for 2.8% of the sample.

The source of this sequence is a female donor in good health, enrolled as a control in a pregnancy study. Material: peripheral blood, obtained in the third trimester of pregnancy. This chain is built from TRBV28 and TRBJ2-7, with 9 bases in between that match TRBD2. In nucleotides, the sequence is TGTGCCAGCAGTTTAGCGGGAGGGAGGGGCGAGCAGTACTTC. This sequence encodes CASSLAGGRGEQYF.